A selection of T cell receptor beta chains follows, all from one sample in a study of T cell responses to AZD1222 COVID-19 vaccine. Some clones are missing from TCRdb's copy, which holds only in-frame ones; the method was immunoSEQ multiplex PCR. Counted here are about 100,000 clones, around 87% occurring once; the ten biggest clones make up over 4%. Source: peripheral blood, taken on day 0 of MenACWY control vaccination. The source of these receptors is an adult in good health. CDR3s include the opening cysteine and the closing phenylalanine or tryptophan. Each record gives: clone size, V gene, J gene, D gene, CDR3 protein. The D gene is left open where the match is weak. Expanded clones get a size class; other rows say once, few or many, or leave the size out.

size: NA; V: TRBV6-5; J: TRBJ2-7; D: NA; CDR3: CASSYGGFPYEQYF
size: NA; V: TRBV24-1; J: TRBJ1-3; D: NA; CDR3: CATSDSSGGSGNTIYF
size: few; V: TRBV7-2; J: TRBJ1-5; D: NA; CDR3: CASSSALGQPQHF
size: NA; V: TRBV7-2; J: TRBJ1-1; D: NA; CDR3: CASSFSQGITEAFF
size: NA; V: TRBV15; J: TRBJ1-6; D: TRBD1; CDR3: CATSSGTAGNSPLHF
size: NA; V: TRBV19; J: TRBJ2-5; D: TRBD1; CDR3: CASSNDREGTQYF
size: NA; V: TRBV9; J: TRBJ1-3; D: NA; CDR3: CASSPRQVLSGNTIYF
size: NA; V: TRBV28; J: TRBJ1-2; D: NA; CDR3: CAISFRGGYTF
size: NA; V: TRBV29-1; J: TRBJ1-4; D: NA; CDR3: CSVAPGTNEKLFF
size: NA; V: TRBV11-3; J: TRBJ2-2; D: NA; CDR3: CASSLDQQNTGELFF
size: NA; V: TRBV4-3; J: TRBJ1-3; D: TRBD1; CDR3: CASSQATGGAGNTIYF
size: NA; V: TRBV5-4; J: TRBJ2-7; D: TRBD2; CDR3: CASSSRVRVAGGPYEQYF
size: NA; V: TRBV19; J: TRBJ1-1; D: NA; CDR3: CASSIDRQRRAEAFF
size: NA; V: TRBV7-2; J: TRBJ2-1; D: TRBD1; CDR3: CASSLARTGGLYNEQFF
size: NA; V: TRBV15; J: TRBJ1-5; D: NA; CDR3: CATSRDPGIGDNQPQHF
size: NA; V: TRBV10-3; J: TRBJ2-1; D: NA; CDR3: CAISEGNEGSYNEQFF
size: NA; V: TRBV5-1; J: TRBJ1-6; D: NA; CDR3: CASRGEKNSPLHF
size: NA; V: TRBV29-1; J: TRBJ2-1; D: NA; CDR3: CSVGASYNEQFF
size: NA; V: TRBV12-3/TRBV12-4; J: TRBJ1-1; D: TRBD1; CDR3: CASLDRKAEAFF
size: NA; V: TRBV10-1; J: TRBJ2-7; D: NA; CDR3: CASSEMGSYEQYF
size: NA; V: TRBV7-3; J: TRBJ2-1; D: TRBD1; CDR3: CASSIDRGSYNEQFF
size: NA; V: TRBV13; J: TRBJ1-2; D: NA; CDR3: CASSETRGGSGYTF
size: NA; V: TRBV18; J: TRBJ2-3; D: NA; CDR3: CASSPGILYQGTDTQYF
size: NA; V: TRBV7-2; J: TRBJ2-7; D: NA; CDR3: CASSLQGRNYEQYF
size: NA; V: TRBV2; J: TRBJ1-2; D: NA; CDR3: CASSASGAPMHTF
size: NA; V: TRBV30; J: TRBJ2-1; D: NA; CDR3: CAWSVPGYGNNEQFF
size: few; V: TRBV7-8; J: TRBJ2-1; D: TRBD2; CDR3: CASSFLTSEDNEQFF
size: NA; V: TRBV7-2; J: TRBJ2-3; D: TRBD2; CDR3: CASSSGLAGTTDTQYF
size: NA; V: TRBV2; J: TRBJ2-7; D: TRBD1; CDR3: CANGQGSYEQYF
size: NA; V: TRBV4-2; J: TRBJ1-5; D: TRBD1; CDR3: CASSQMGTGEGQPQHF